The present T cell receptor beta chain was sequenced within a study of blood T cells in healthy people across ages. Across the study: Template-switching capture recovered about one barcoded beta molecule per two T cells. Broader study findings: Unsorted PBMC input precluded a conclusive naive versus antigen-experienced comparison.

Together with a sample-barcoded 5' primer, a J-beta primer mix was included in a second PCR lasting roughly 7 to 11 cycles. All cDNA molecules were each tagged by a template-switch adaptor with 12 random nucleotides. Each CDR3 protein gets one entry after TCRdb re-called the 5' RACE reads with MiXCR. The sample includes 550,000 to 700,000 distinct CDR3 sequences, approximately 25% of them seen just once. About this clonotype: Its antigen remains unidentified.

V was trimmed by 8 bases and J by 0 bases, leaving 12 bases between them. This CDR3 is built from 14 residues. This TCR came from a woman aged 65 to 85 in good health. This chain connects TRBV12-3 or TRBV12-4 to TRBJ2-3, with D possibly TRBD2 on 6 matching bases. The sequencing input was blood. The CDR3 DNA reads TGTGCCAGCCGGCTGGGGACTAGCACAGATACGCAGTATTTT. The encoded protein is CASRLGTSTDTQYF.